Here is one T cell receptor (beta chain) with its context. Antigen specificity is unknown. The data were taken from a study of T cells in localized non-small cell lung cancer. General study results and limits: A median of around 60 clones ranked among the top 100 in tumor appeared in adjacent lung.

Sequencing used immunoSEQ multiplex PCR; TCRdb keeps in-frame clones, though not all of them. The data show about 59,000 clones, with roughly nine tenths seen just once and just under 20% held by the top ten. The sequence came from a man between 40 and 75 years old with stage I lung adenocarcinoma. The sequences come from peripheral blood, collected before any cancer treatment.

In DNA form, the CDR3 reads TGTGCCAGCAGCTTAGCCGGGACAGGGGGCTTCTACGAGCAGTACTTC. This codes for CASSLAGTGGFYEQYF. This rearrangement joins TRBV7-9 to TRBJ2-7, with 12 nucleotides matching TRBD1. Germline trimming cut 0 bases from V and 3 bases from J; bases unmatched to any gene: 3. The CDR3 length is 16 residues. The germline V gene encodes CDR1 SEHNR and CDR2 FQNEAQ (reference sequence).